The T cell receptor (beta chain) described here comes from a study of neurological immune-mediated disorders. Study-wide results and caveats: Neither clinical nor MRI features were associated with the multiple sclerosis repertoire cluster. Repertoires from 18 of 34 multiple sclerosis patients grouped phylogenetically into a related-CDR3 cluster, suggesting a possible signature.

This clonotype has more than one count but fewer than ten. Its matching antigen is unknown. Relative to the germline gene, one junction end is altered; a read error may explain this. As for the cDNA, it was generated by 5'RACE with 10-nucleotide random UMIs. TCRdb reprocessed the 5' RACE reads via MiXCR and lists one record per CDR3 protein. The data contain over 50,000 distinct CDR3 sequences, around 5% of them singletons. This sequence originates from a human donor with multiple sclerosis. The donor label of this sample is uncertain. The sequenced material came from PBMCs.

The CDR3 bases are TGTGCCAACAGCCTTAGGGGGGGCACCGGGGAGCTGTTTTTT. Translating it yields CANSLRGGTGELFF. V usage is TRBV7-2 and J usage is TRBJ2-2; perhaps TRBD2 as D (7 bases). The germline V gene has CDR1 SGHTA and CDR2 FQGNSA. The CDR3 consists of 14 residues.